A single sample gave rise to the 20 T cell receptor beta chains below, sequenced in a study of blood T cell repertoires in COVID-19. Measured with immunoSEQ multiplex PCR; TCRdb has only the in-frame clones, and not every one. Of 200,000 to 300,000 clones listed, 86% are singletons. Specimen: peripheral blood. The receptors were sampled from a man between 25 and 39 years old with active or convalescent COVID-19.

The chain recombines TRBV30 with TRBJ2-3; possible D gene TRBD2, 5 bases. The CDR3 loop spans 17 amino acids. V was trimmed by 1 base and J by 3 bases, leaving 20 bases between them. Germline CDR1 GTSNPN, CDR2 SVGIG (reference sequence). CDR3 residues: CAWSEVPTRTFTDTQYF. CDR3 nucleotides: TGTGCCTGGAGTGAAGTCCCAACTAGAACTTTTACAGATACGCAGTATTTT.

The chain carries TRBV6-5 and TRBJ2-1; D remains unclear. The CDR3 has 13 residues. Germline values: CDR1 MNHEY, CDR2 SVGAGI. Trimming took 5 bases from V and 8 from J, leaving 13 bases between them. CDR3 region: CASSLSFLDEQFF. CDR3 nucleotides: TGTGCCAGCAGTCTCTCTTTCCTCGATGAGCAGTTCTTC.

This clone was recorded only once. The chain is built from TRBV2 and TRBJ1-2, with 10 positions matching TRBD1. The V and J ends lost 7 bases and 8 bases, in that order; junction bases with no gene match: 4. CDR3 length: 12 residues. Germline values: CDR1 SNHLY, CDR2 FYNNEI. The CDR3 nucleotides read TGTGCCAGCACTGGGACAGGGGACGGCTACACCTTC. Protein: CASTGTGDGYTF. Full variable domain (missing parts from reference TRBV2 and TRBJ1-2): EPEVTQTPSHQVTQMGQEVILRCVPISNHLYFYWYRQILGQKVEFLVSFYNNEISEKSEIFDDQFSVERPDGSNFTLKIRSTKLEDSAMYFCASTGTGDGYTFGSGTRLTVV.

The chain recombines TRBV18 with TRBJ2-3, with TRBD2 matching over 12 bases. Germline V gene lookup returns CDR1 KGHSH and CDR2 LQKENI. The trim removed 6 bases at V and 1 base at J, leaving 8 bases unmatched. The CDR3 covers 17 residues. The CDR3 coding sequence is TGTGCCAGCTCCCCCACTAGCGGGGGGACCCGCACAGATACGCAGTATTTT. It is translated as CASSPTSGGTRTDTQYF.

The rearrangement joins TRBV13 to TRBJ2-5, with D maybe TRBD2 (6 bases). Germline CDR1 and CDR2: PRHDT and FYEKMQ (reference sequence). CDR3 size: 17 residues. V was shortened by 3 bases and J by 2 bases, with 19 bases between the two germline ends. The CDR3 sequence is CASSFPRAPGVQETQYF. The DNA for the CDR3 is TGTGCCAGCAGCTTTCCCCGCGCTCCGGGGGTTCAAGAGACCCAGTACTTC.

V and J are TRBV6-5 and TRBJ1-5; D unresolved. The CDR3 covers 15 residues. Trimming took off 11 bases at V and 0 bases at J, with 17 bases between the two ends. CDR1 and CDR2 (germline): MNHEY, SVGAGI. The CDR3 loop reads CAFSAGDNSNQPQHF. CDR3 in DNA: TGTGCCTTTTCAGCCGGGGATAATAGCAATCAGCCCCAGCATTTT.

The rearrangement joins TRBV7-2 to TRBJ2-7; 10 bases are shared with TRBD2. The V segment lost 5 bases and the J segment 0 bases; nucleotides outside the gene matches: 13. Germline V gives CDR1 SGHTA, CDR2 FQGNSA. This CDR3 has 18 amino acids. CDR3 protein: CASSKGLSGGAVSYEQYF. The DNA for the CDR3 is TGTGCCAGCAGCAAGGGGTTAAGCGGGGGGGCAGTCTCCTACGAGCAGTACTTC.

This sequence joins TRBV7-9 and TRBJ2-1, with TRBD2 matching over 8 bases. The trim removed 5 bases at V and 8 bases at J, leaving 17 bases unmatched. The CDR3 is 17 amino acids. Germline V gene data show CDR1 as SEHNR and CDR2 as FQNEAQ (reference sequence). The DNA of the CDR3 is TGTGCCAGCAGCCCCACCGGGGGGGGGATAATCGTCCATGAGCAGTTCTTC. Its translation: CASSPTGGGIIVHEQFF.

J is TRBJ1-5 and V is TRBV19; the D is unclear. Trimming stripped 7 bases from V and 7 bases from J, with 23 bases between. CDR1 is LNHDA, CDR2 SQIVND, per germline (reference sequence). This CDR3 is 16 amino acids long. The CDR3 nucleotides are TGTGCCAGTACAAGGATGGGTGGAGGGTCGGGCCAGCCCCAGCATTTT. Residues: CASTRMGGGSGQPQHF.

The chain joins TRBV30 to TRBJ2-5, with 13 nucleotides matching TRBD2. Germline lookup yields CDR1 GTSNPN and CDR2 SVGIG (reference sequence). The J segment lost 5 bases and the V segment lost 2 bases, leaving 8 bases of the junction unmatched. CDR3 length: 16 amino acids. The CDR3, as DNA: TGTGCCTGGAGTCGACTAGCGGGGGGTTTGGTGGAGACCCAGTACTTC. Translating gives CAWSRLAGGLVETQYF. Full variable domain (missing parts from reference TRBV30 and TRBJ2-5): SQTIHQWPATLVQPVGSPLSLECTVEGTSNPNLYWYRQAAGRGLQLLFYSVGIGQISSEVPQNLSASRPQDRQFILSSKKLLLSDSGFYLCAWSRLAGGLVETQYFGPGTRLLVL.

This chain connects TRBV5-1 to TRBJ2-5; no clear D. The CDR3 extends over 15 amino acids. From germline, CDR1 is SGHRS and CDR2 YFSETQ. V lost 4 bases and J lost 2, with 15 bases in between. CDR3 region: CASSAARDSQETQYF. The CDR3 DNA reads as TGCGCCAGCAGCGCGGCCCGTGACTCACAAGAGACCCAGTACTTC.

On this clone itself: This is likely a read error, given that the CDR3 carries no conserved phenylalanine or tryptophan at its end. The DNA is left out, because the CDR3 cannot be placed on it with certainty; the CDR3 is given as TCRdb lists it. The rearrangement uses TRBV24-1 and TRBJ1-6; the table assigns TRBD1, which was not confirmed against the DNA. The CDR3 contains 15 residues when both ends are counted. Germline V CDR1 and CDR2: KGHDR, SFDVKD. The CDR3: CATLDSPDVLPVKFL.

The chain combines TRBV7-2 with TRBJ2-1, with 8 nucleotides matching TRBD1. Germline-derived CDR1 and CDR2 are SGHTA and FQGNSA. The CDR3 is 16 amino acids. V was clipped by 5 bases and J by 13 bases; unmatched bases: 19. CDR3 in amino acids: CASSATEPGTGGEQFF. The CDR3 region has the DNA TGTGCCAGCAGCGCTACCGAGCCCGGGACAGGCGGCGAACAGTTCTTC.

This clone was seen a few times. The chain recombines TRBV6-2 or TRBV6-3 with TRBJ2-1, with D unresolved. Trimming took off 2 bases at V and 9 bases at J, with 11 bases between the two ends. Germline V lookup: CDR1 MNHEY, CDR2 SVGEGT. This CDR3 has 13 amino acids. CDR3 DNA: TGTGCCAGCAGTTACGTCGCCCAGGCTGAGCAGTTCTTC. Protein product: CASSYVAQAEQFF.

The rearrangement uses TRBV2 and TRBJ1-4, with no clear D. Germline CDR1 SNHLY, CDR2 FYNNEI. Trimming left V 2 bases short and J 10 bases short, with 5 bases between. This CDR3 contains 11 residues. Written as DNA, the CDR3 is TGTGCCAGCAGTGAAATTCGAAAACTGTTTTTT. This gives the protein CASSEIRKLFF.

V usage is TRBV2 and J usage is TRBJ2-2; 9 bases line up with TRBD1. The CDR3 covers 14 residues. V was clipped by 10 bases and J by 6 bases; unmatched bases: 9. The V gene's germline CDR1 is SNHLY and CDR2 FYNNEI. CDR3 amino acids: CAKTGGARSGELFF. The CDR3 nucleotides read TGTGCCAAAACAGGGGGCGCGAGGTCCGGGGAGCTGTTTTTT.

This clone was picked up one time. The chain uses TRBV9 and TRBJ2-5; 14 bases are shared with TRBD2. From germline, CDR1 is SGDLS and CDR2 YYNGEE. Trimming removed 3 bases from V and 3 bases from J; junction bases left unmatched: 7. The CDR3 runs to 17 residues. DNA for the CDR3: TGTGCCAGCAGCGACCCCCGGGGACTAGCGGGGGAAGAGACCCAGTACTTC. This gives the protein CASSDPRGLAGEETQYF.

The rearrangement joins TRBV29-1 to TRBJ2-1, with D possibly matching TRBD2 (6 bases). The CDR3 has 12 residues. CDR1 and CDR2 from the germline V gene are SQVTM and ANQGSEA. The germline V and J ends were trimmed by 7 bases and 5 bases, with 12 bases remaining between them. The CDR3 nucleotides are TGCAGCGCCGGACTACAGAACAATGAGCAGTTCTTC. The encoded protein is CSAGLQNNEQFF.

This clone has a handful of counts. The chain recombines TRBV6-5 with TRBJ1-1, with no clear D. CDR3 length: 16 amino acids. The germline V gene encodes CDR1 MNHEY and CDR2 SVGAGI. Trimming pared 0 bases from V and 4 bases from J, leaving 15 bases between. CDR3 bases: TGTGCCAGCAGTTACTCGATAGCCTGGCGGGCCACTGAAGCTTTCTTT. Translation gives CASSYSIAWRATEAFF.

This clone was found once. The chain carries TRBV6-2 or TRBV6-3 and TRBJ1-5; 11 bases agree with TRBD1. The CDR3 is 13 amino acids. V was pared by 8 bases and J by 7 bases, with 4 bases of the junction left unmatched. Germline assignment: CDR1 MNHEY and CDR2 SVGEGT. CDR3 in DNA: TGTGCCAGCTGTTGGGACAGGGGGCAGCCCCAGCATTTT. Translation: CASCWDRGQPQHF.